This TCR beta chain is drawn from a study of T cells in Graves' hyperthyroidism and ophthalmopathy. Regarding the study as a whole: A model using 13 V-J features told ophthalmopathy apart from stable hyperthyroidism.

In its sample, this clonotype was seen many times. The antigen is not known. Germline lookup yields CDR1 MNHNY and CDR2 SVGAGI (reference sequence). Trimming shortened V by 2 bases and J by 4 bases, and 8 bases separated the two germline ends. The CDR3 has 13 residues. Amplified TCR beta CDR3 regions derived from RNA transcripts. The TCR CDR3 was amplified in a first-round RT-PCR using the HTBI primer set. One entry per CDR3 protein, called by TCRdb with MiXCR from the multiplex PCR reads. This table has some 360,000 distinct CDR3 sequences, around 14% appearing once. This receptor was obtained from a woman aged 55 to 70 with Graves' hyperthyroidism. The genes are TRBV6-6 and TRBJ2-5; D is ambiguous. Sequences were obtained from blood. The CDR3 region has the DNA TGTGCCAGCAGTTACGGCGCCGGAGAGACCCAGTACTTC. It codes for CASSYGAGETQYF.